Below, 5 T cell receptor beta chains from the same sample are listed, as sequenced in a study of spatial heterogeneity in lung cancer. Time point in this sample: sample taken at primary tumor resection. TCRdb recomputed calls from the 5' RACE reads with MiXCR, one row per CDR3 protein. Among about 38,000 distinct CDR3 sequences listed, roughly 8% were seen once. The sequencing here drew on PBMCs, taken at surgery. The origin of the receptors is a male donor with early-stage non-small cell lung cancer.

CDR3 bases: TGTGCCAGCAAAGATCCGGGACGAAGAAACAATGAGCAGTTCTTC. Translated, it gives CASKDPGRRNNEQFF. This chain connects TRBV6-6 to TRBJ2-1; the D gene could be TRBD1 or TRBD2 (5 bases each). The V end was cut by 7 bases, the J end by 5 bases, with 18 bases between. This CDR3 has 15 amino acids. Germline V lookup: CDR1 MNHNY, CDR2 SVGAGI (reference sequence).

This clonotype was detected ten times or more. This sequence joins TRBV25-1 and TRBJ2-3; 10 nucleotides match TRBD2. Germline-derived CDR1 and CDR2 are MGHDK and SYGVNS. There are 16 residues in the CDR3. The V segment lost 6 bases and the J segment 5 bases; nucleotides outside the gene matches: 11. The chain's CDR3 is CASSPRASGSVDTQYF. For the CDR3, the DNA is TGTGCCAGCAGCCCAAGGGCTAGCGGGAGTGTAGATACGCAGTATTTT. The entire variable domain, with the rest obtained from reference TRBV25-1 and TRBJ2-3, is as follows: EADIYQTPRYLVIGTGKKITLECSQTMGHDKMYWYQQDPGMELHLIHYSYGVNSTEKGDLSSESTVSRIRTEHFPLTLESARPSHTSQYLCASSPRASGSVDTQYFGPGTRLTVL.

This clonotype occurred many times. The chain uses TRBV6-2 or TRBV6-3 and TRBJ2-7, with a possible D match to TRBD1 (5 bases). CDR1 is MNHEY and CDR2 is SVGEGT in the germline V gene. Deletions cut 4 bases from V and 4 bases from J, with 8 bases between. The CDR3 spans 12 residues. This chain's CDR3 is CASSLSGYEQYV. In DNA form, the CDR3 reads TGTGCCAGCAGTTTATCAGGGTACGAGCAGTACGTC.

This clonotype was counted many times. This chain links TRBV27 with TRBJ2-6; D might be TRBD2 (7 bases). Trimming stripped 6 bases from V and 1 base from J, with 25 bases between. In germline, CDR1 is MNHEY, CDR2 SMNVEV (reference sequence). This CDR3 has 20 amino acids. The CDR3 here is CASSRPYPGGPGSGANVLTF. CDR3 DNA sequence: TGTGCCAGCAGCCGACCTTACCCGGGGGGCCCCGGTTCTGGGGCCAACGTCCTGACTTTC. Together with reference TRBV27 and TRBJ2-6, the CDR3 gives the full variable domain: EAQVTQNPRYLITVTGKKLTVTCSQNMNHEYMSWYRQDPGLGLRQIYYSMNVEVTDKGDVPEGYKVSRKEKRNFPLILESPSPNQTSLYFCASSRPYPGGPGSGANVLTFGAGSRLTVL.

This clonotype was seen a few times. This sequence joins TRBV5-4 and TRBJ2-7, with D maybe TRBD1 (6 bases). The germline V gene has CDR1 SGHNT and CDR2 YYREEE (reference sequence). Trimming pared 2 bases from V and 4 bases from J, leaving 16 bases between. The CDR3 has 15 amino acids. The CDR3 DNA reads TGTGCCAGCAGCTTAAAGCCGGGGCAGGGGTACGAGCAGTACTTC. Amino acids: CASSLKPGQGYEQYF.